The clone carrying this T cell receptor beta chain was seen only a few times. No antigen is known for it. The source of the sample is a study of molecular identifiers for immune sequencing clone quantification. CDR1 is GTSNPN and CDR2 is SVGIG in the germline V gene (reference sequence). V lost 1 base, J lost 3 bases, and 5 bases stayed unmatched. CDR3 length: 14 residues. The authors sorted naive CD8 T cells as CD8+CD4-CCR7+CD45RA+. Whole-study results and caveats: Identical TCR molecules can share a barcode, and this sharing could underestimate highly expanded clone sizes. Whereas naive cells kept under 1% of molecules in clones above 20 RNA copies, such clones held over 98% in effectors.

Generation of bulk TCR libraries relied on previously described methods and listed TCR primers. TCRdb re-analysed the PCR reads in MiXCR, keeping a single row per CDR3 protein. The repertoire holds around 480,000 distinct CDR3 sequences, with around 25% as singletons. The chain joins TRBV30 to TRBJ2-7; TRBD2 aligns across 8 bases. The TCR was taken from a human donor in good health. Some libraries in this study had Jurkat cell RNA spiked in. The sequencing input was naive CD8+ T cells from blood, with Jurkat cell RNA spiked in. The subset was: FACS-sorted CD8+CD4-CCR7+CD45RA+ naive T cells. CDR3 residues: CAWSGRGGNYEQYF. Written as DNA, the CDR3 is TGTGCCTGGAGTGGTCGGGGGGGAAACTACGAGCAGTACTTC. The entire variable domain, with the rest obtained from reference TRBV30 and TRBJ2-7, is as follows: SQTIHQWPATLVQPVGSPLSLECTVEGTSNPNLYWYRQAAGRGLQLLFYSVGIGQISSEVPQNLSASRPQDRQFILSSKKLLLSDSGFYLCAWSGRGGNYEQYFGPGTRLTVT.